The 26 T cell receptor beta chains in this list originate from one sample, sequenced in a study of beta chain features in type 1 diabetes (dated 2018 in TCRdb). These receptors' targets are unknown. Libraries were built with the immunoSEQ multiplex PCR assay. The High Capacity cDNA Reverse Transcription Kit was used to reverse transcribe all of the isolated RNA, meaning that expressed TCRB transcripts were what got sequenced. The clones in this table, taken by TCRdb from immuneACCESS, are in-frame only. Not every clone is retained; where verified, under half of the shortfall comes from an unresolved V gene, and the cause of the rest is unknown. This sample holds 350,000 to 450,000 clones; around 12% were observed only once. The ten top clones hold over 0.008% of the sample. Here is what the overall study found, with its caveats: Type 1 diabetes patients showed a moderate but significant shortening of TCRB CDR3 length in all four CD4+ subsets.

Sequenced material: naive CD4+ T cells from blood. In light of the paper, this sample's cell subset or site label describes: true naive CD4+ T cells. These receptors originate from a woman aged 18-29 years with type 1 diabetes.

The chain is built from TRBV25-1 and TRBJ1-4; 7 bases map to TRBD1. Germline assignment: CDR1 MGHDK and CDR2 SYGVNS. Losses at the gene ends were 4 bases for V and 8 bases for J; bases not matched to a gene: 4. CDR3 length equals 13 residues. CDR3 protein: CASSARGREKLFF. The DNA of the CDR3 is TGTGCCAGCAGTGCCAGGGGGAGAGAAAAACTGTTTTTT.

The rearrangement links TRBV11-2 to TRBJ2-1; weak D call: TRBD2 (5 bases). CDR3 length equals 14 residues. Germline CDR1 is SGHAT and CDR2 is FQNNGV. V was clipped by 5 bases and J by 4 bases, with 12 bases between them. Written as DNA, the CDR3 is TGTGCCAGCAGCACGAGGGCTAGGTACAATGAGCAGTTCTTC. Protein sequence: CASSTRARYNEQFF.

The sample holds a few counts of this clone. The genes are TRBV7-2 and TRBJ2-7; D is possibly TRBD1 (5 bases). The V gene's germline CDR1 is SGHTA and CDR2 FQGNSA. V lost 2 bases to trimming and J lost 5 bases, with 10 bases between them. This CDR3 region has 13 residues. The CDR3 region is CASSLSPGNEQYF. The CDR3 coding sequence is TGTGCCAGCAGCTTAAGCCCAGGGAACGAGCAGTACTTC.

This clone was picked up a small number of times. The genes are TRBV9 and TRBJ2-7; 9 bases agree with TRBD1. With 4 bases clipped from V and 3 bases from J, the junction kept 11 bases outside the gene matches. The germline gives CDR1 SGDLS, CDR2 YYNGEE. The CDR3 extends over 16 amino acids. This CDR3 is CASSPSPGTGNYEQYF. The DNA for the CDR3 is TGTGCCAGCAGCCCCAGTCCCGGGACAGGGAACTACGAGCAGTACTTC.

V usage is TRBV5-1 and J usage is TRBJ1-5; tentative D call: TRBD1 (5 bases). Germline values: CDR1 SGHRS, CDR2 YFSETQ. The CDR3 is made up of 15 amino acids. Trimming stripped 4 bases from V and 1 base from J, with 12 bases between. The CDR3 bases are TGCGCCAGCAGCCCTGGGGGGACCAGCAATCAGCCCCAGCATTTT. This gives the protein CASSPGGTSNQPQHF.

This clone was seen a handful of times. The CDR3 sequence is CASKRLFSSYEQYF. In nucleotides, the CDR3 is TGTGCCAGTAAAAGACTCTTCAGCTCCTACGAGCAGTACTTC. The chain employs TRBV19 and TRBJ2-7; D call uncertain. The CDR3 loop spans 14 amino acids. V was clipped by 7 bases and J by 0 bases, with 13 bases between them. Germline lookup yields CDR1 LNHDA and CDR2 SQIVND (reference sequence).

The rearrangement links TRBV11-2 to TRBJ2-3; D ambiguous. Germline V CDR1 and CDR2: SGHAT, FQNNGV. V lost 1 base and J 0 bases, leaving 8 bases between the germline ends. This CDR3 has 15 amino acids. The CDR3 protein is CASSLVAYSTDTQYF. The DNA for the CDR3 is TGTGCCAGCAGCTTAGTAGCATATAGCACAGATACGCAGTATTTT.

Note on this clone: This CDR3 is also generated by other DNA sequences in the sample. Here the CDR3 DNA reads TGCGCCAGCAGCCTCGGGGGGACCTACGAGCAGTACTTC. Its translation is CASSLGGTYEQYF. The V and J genes are TRBV5-1 and TRBJ2-7, with 7 bases identical to TRBD2. The germline gives CDR1 SGHRS, CDR2 YFSETQ. V gave up 4 bases and J gave up 2 bases; unmatched junction bases: 3. The CDR3 has 13 amino acids.

This clone has a handful of counts. This chain connects TRBV7-2 to TRBJ2-5, with TRBD1 identical over 10 bases. Per germline, CDR1 SGHTA and CDR2 FQGNSA. The CDR3 contains 16 residues. Trimming cost V 4 bases and J 1 base; bases outside gene matches: 6. CDR3 bases: TGTGCCAGCAGCTCAAGGGACAGGGGTGGCCAAGAGACCCAGTACTTC. Protein sequence: CASSSRDRGGQETQYF. The complete variable domain, with remaining parts taken from reference TRBV7-2 and TRBJ2-5, reads GAGVSQSPSNKVTEKGKDVELRCDPISGHTALYWYRQSLGQGLEFLIYFQGNSAPDKSGLPSDRFSAERTGGSVSTLTIQRTQQEDSAVYLCASSSRDRGGQETQYFGPGTRLLVL.

V usage is TRBV28 and J usage is TRBJ2-7; TRBD1 matches 8 bases. V was pared by 5 bases and J by 2 bases, with 5 bases of the junction left unmatched. Germline V gives CDR1 MDHEN, CDR2 SYDVKM. The CDR3 extends over 14 amino acids. CDR3 region: CASSQPGQAYEQYF. The CDR3 DNA reads as TGTGCCAGCAGTCAACCGGGACAGGCCTACGAGCAGTACTTC. Full variable domain (rest looked up from reference TRBV28 and TRBJ2-7): DVKVTQSSRYLVKRTGEKVFLECVQDMDHENMFWYRQDPGLGLRLIYFSYDVKMKEKGDIPEGYSVSREKKERFSLILESASTNQTSMYLCASSQPGQAYEQYFGPGTRLTVT.

V is TRBV5-4 and J is TRBJ2-1; 9 nucleotides line up with TRBD1. The J segment lost 6 bases and the V segment lost 5 bases, leaving 6 bases of the junction unmatched. In germline, CDR1 is SGHNT, CDR2 YYREEE (reference sequence). The CDR3 extends over 14 amino acids. DNA for the CDR3: TGTGCCAGCAGGTTGACGGGACAGGGCAATGAGCAGTTCTTC. This translates into CASRLTGQGNEQFF.

The V and J genes are TRBV6-5 and TRBJ2-1; D might be TRBD1 (6 bases). Trimming took off 5 bases at V and 5 bases at J, with 13 bases between the two ends. Per the germline V gene, CDR1 is MNHEY and CDR2 is SVGAGI. The CDR3 length is 14 residues. This chain's CDR3 is CASSVGGQNNEQFF. DNA of the CDR3: TGTGCCAGCAGTGTGGGTGGACAGAACAATGAGCAGTTCTTC.

This clone was observed a few times. This chain uses TRBV7-2 with TRBJ2-1; D is possibly TRBD2 (5 bases). Germline loops: CDR1 SGHTA, CDR2 FQGNSA. Trimming removed 4 bases at V and 9 bases at J, with 7 bases between. This CDR3 comprises 11 residues. CDR3 amino acids: CASSYGGEQFF. In nucleotides, the CDR3 is TGTGCCAGCAGCTACGGAGGTGAGCAGTTCTTC.

V and J are TRBV30 and TRBJ2-7; 7 nucleotides match TRBD1. The J segment lost 3 bases and the V segment lost 4 bases, leaving 6 bases of the junction unmatched. Germline-derived CDR1 and CDR2 are GTSNPN and SVGIG (reference sequence). CDR3 length: 13 amino acids. CDR3 region: CAWTPDRVYEQYF. DNA for the CDR3: TGTGCCTGGACCCCCGACAGGGTCTACGAGCAGTACTTC. The full variable domain, rest sourced from reference TRBV30 and TRBJ2-7, is SQTIHQWPATLVQPVGSPLSLECTVEGTSNPNLYWYRQAAGRGLQLLFYSVGIGQISSEVPQNLSASRPQDRQFILSSKKLLLSDSGFYLCAWTPDRVYEQYFGPGTRLTVT.

This clone has a handful of counts. The V call is TRBV5-1, the J call TRBJ1-1, with D unclear. The germline V gene has CDR1 SGHRS and CDR2 YFSETQ. CDR3 size: 14 residues. V shed 0 bases and J shed 4 bases, with 10 bases lying between them. CDR3 DNA: TGCGCCAGCAGCTTGGAGGCGGGGATCACTGAAGCTTTCTTT. This codes for CASSLEAGITEAFF.

This clone was counted between two and nine times. The rearrangement links TRBV25-1 to TRBJ2-7; TRBD1 agrees at 8 bases. This CDR3 comprises 14 residues. V dropped 5 bases and J dropped 5; count of bases not matched to a gene: 8. Germline CDR1 and CDR2: MGHDK and SYGVNS. CDR3 protein: CASSSTGGKDEQYF. The CDR3 DNA reads TGTGCCAGCAGTTCTACAGGGGGAAAGGACGAGCAGTACTTC.

Only a few counts were recorded for this clone. The chain couples TRBV9 to TRBJ2-1; a weak D match, TRBD1 (6 bases). The CDR3 totals 15 residues. V was cut by 3 bases and J by 0 bases, with 10 bases left in between. Germline assignment: CDR1 SGDLS and CDR2 YYNGEE. In nucleotides, the CDR3 is TGTGCCAGCAGCGCCCAGGGGAGCTCCTACAATGAGCAGTTCTTC. This codes for CASSAQGSSYNEQFF.

The chain couples TRBV5-1 to TRBJ1-2; TRBD1 aligns across 8 bases. CDR1 is SGHRS and CDR2 is YFSETQ in the germline V gene. This CDR3 is 14 amino acids long. V dropped 3 bases and J dropped 2; count of bases not matched to a gene: 3. The CDR3 DNA reads TGCGCCAGCAGCTCCGACAGGGGCAACTATGGCTACACCTTC. This sequence encodes CASSSDRGNYGYTF.

This clone appeared a few times. The chain has TRBV10-3 and TRBJ2-3; TRBD1 matches at 7 bases. There are 14 residues in the CDR3. With 10 bases clipped from V and 2 bases from J, the junction kept 9 bases outside the gene matches. Germline loops: CDR1 ENHRY, CDR2 SYGVKD. The CDR3 region has the DNA TGTGCCACAAGACAGGGCCCCTTCACAGATACGCAGTATTTT. Translated, it gives CATRQGPFTDTQYF.

The chain recombines TRBV10-3 with TRBJ1-1; D may be TRBD1 (5 bases). With 4 bases removed from V and 3 bases from J, the gap between germline ends came to 12 bases. The CDR3 consists of 14 residues. The germline V gene encodes CDR1 ENHRY and CDR2 SYGVKD. In DNA, the CDR3 is TGTGCCATCAGTGCAACCAAACAGGACACTGAAGCTTTCTTT. It is translated as CAISATKQDTEAFF.

In regard to this clone: A junction end diverges from the germline sequence, so it may reflect a read error. The rearrangement uses TRBV28 and TRBJ1-2; D is perhaps TRBD1 (5 bases). Germline-derived CDR1 and CDR2 are MDHEN and SYDVKM. The CDR3 loop spans 14 amino acids. DNA of the CDR3: TGTGCCAGCAGTTCCCAGGGTGAGGAGGGCGGGGTCGCCTTC. It codes for CASSSQGEEGGVAF.

Concerning this clone itself: Other DNA sequences in the same sample also yield this CDR3. The J gene is TRBJ1-5, the V gene TRBV7-2, with 7 bases matching TRBD1. This CDR3 is built from 13 residues. CDR1 is SGHTA, CDR2 FQGNSA, per germline. With V trimmed by 5 bases and J by 5 bases, 3 bases remained unmatched. The CDR3, as DNA: TGTGCCAGCAGCCCCACAGGGGATCAGCCCCAGCATTTT. Translated: CASSPTGDQPQHF.

This chain links TRBV28 with TRBJ2-7; possible D gene TRBD1, 5 bases. CDR1 is MDHEN and CDR2 is SYDVKM in the germline V gene. The CDR3 sequence is 12 residues long. The ends were cut back, 3 bases at V and 9 bases at J, with 12 bases in the middle. The CDR3 sequence: CASSLGRQSQYF. The CDR3 DNA sequence: TGTGCCAGCAGTTTGGGGCGTCAGTCGCAGTACTTC.

V usage is TRBV5-1 and J usage is TRBJ2-3; 7 nucleotides align to TRBD1. CDR1 is SGHRS and CDR2 is YFSETQ in the germline V gene. CDR3 length: 15 residues. V dropped 5 bases and J dropped 0; count of bases not matched to a gene: 6. The CDR3 region is CASRTGTASTDTQYF. As DNA, the CDR3 is TGCGCCAGCAGGACCGGGACAGCAAGCACAGATACGCAGTATTTT.

The chain employs TRBV6-1 and TRBJ1-2; the D is unclear. Trimming pared 3 bases from V and 8 bases from J, leaving 7 bases between. Germline assignment: CDR1 MNHNS and CDR2 SASEGT. The CDR3 extends over 11 amino acids. The CDR3 here is CASSDSGGYTF. The DNA for the CDR3 is TGTGCCAGCAGTGACAGTGGCGGCTACACCTTC.

The CDR3 is CASSFRDYNYGYTF. The CDR3 DNA follows: TGTGCCAGCAGCTTCAGGGACTATAACTATGGCTACACCTTC. The J gene is TRBJ1-2, the V gene TRBV13, with a tentative D call TRBD1 (5 bases). The germline gives CDR1 PRHDT, CDR2 FYEKMQ (reference sequence). CDR3 length: 14 amino acids. Between the trimmed V and J ends, which lost 3 bases and 1 base, there was a span of 9 bases.